This TCR beta chain was profiled in a study of regulatory T cells in long-lasting Graves disease. Noted time point: newly diagnosed GD, antithyroid drugs for less than 3 months. PBMC-extracted RNA yielded the TCR library. TCR beta libraries were built with iRepertoire HTBI primers and Arm-PCR of CDR3 regions. TCRdb called the multiplex PCR reads again in MiXCR, with one record for every CDR3 protein. The sample shows approximately 400,000 distinct CDR3 sequences, around 15% of them seen only once. This clonotype was counted between two and nine times. The sequence came from a female donor with Graves disease. The source was peripheral blood mononuclear cells (PBMCs), collected at new diagnosis, from a patient treated with antithyroid drugs.

DNA for the CDR3: TGTGCCAGTACCGCATCTTGGGACAATGAGCAGTTCTTC. This encodes CASTASWDNEQFF. V is TRBV19 and J is TRBJ2-1; no reliable D call. Germline CDR1 is LNHDA and CDR2 is SQIVND (reference sequence). The CDR3 length is 13 residues. V lost 7 bases, J lost 5 bases, and 12 bases lay in between.